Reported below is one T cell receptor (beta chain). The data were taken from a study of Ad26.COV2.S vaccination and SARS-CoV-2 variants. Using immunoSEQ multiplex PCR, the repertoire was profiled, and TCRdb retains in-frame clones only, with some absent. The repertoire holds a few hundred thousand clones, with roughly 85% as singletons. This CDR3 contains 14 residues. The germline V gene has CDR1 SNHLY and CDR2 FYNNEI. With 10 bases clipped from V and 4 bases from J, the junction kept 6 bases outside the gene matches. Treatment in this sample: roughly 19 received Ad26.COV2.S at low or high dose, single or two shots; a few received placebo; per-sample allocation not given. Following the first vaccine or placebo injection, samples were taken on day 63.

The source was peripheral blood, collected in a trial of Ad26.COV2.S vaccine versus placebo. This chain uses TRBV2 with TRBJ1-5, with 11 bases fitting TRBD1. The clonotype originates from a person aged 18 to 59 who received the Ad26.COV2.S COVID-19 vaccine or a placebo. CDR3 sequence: CATDRDRGNQPQHF. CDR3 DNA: TGTGCCACCGACCGGGACAGGGGGAATCAGCCCCAGCATTTT.